The 9 T cell receptor beta chains presented below share a single source sample, sequenced in a study of blood T cell repertoires in COVID-19. Clones were read by immunoSEQ multiplex PCR, and TCRdb kept only the in-frame ones, dropping some. The sample records 150,000 to 200,000 clones, approximately 90% being singletons. The sample taken for sequencing was peripheral blood. The receptor set was obtained from a woman between 45 and 60 years old with acute or convalescent COVID-19.

The chain carries TRBV19 and TRBJ2-1; TRBD1 might be the D (5 bases). This CDR3 is 15 amino acids long. Germline CDR1 is LNHDA and CDR2 is SQIVND (reference sequence). V was trimmed by 7 bases and J by 6 bases, leaving 19 bases between them. CDR3 sequence reads: CASTSELGQGNEQFF. The CDR3, as DNA: TGTGCCAGTACTTCCGAGTTAGGCCAGGGCAATGAGCAGTTCTTC.

The V gene is TRBV18, the J gene TRBJ2-7; TRBD2 matches at 8 bases. The J segment lost 6 bases and the V segment lost 3 bases, leaving 7 bases of the junction unmatched. Germline V gene lookup returns CDR1 KGHSH and CDR2 LQKENI. The CDR3 runs 14 residues. The CDR3: CASSPTTSAGEQYF. For the CDR3, the DNA is TGTGCCAGCTCACCTACGACTAGCGCCGGCGAGCAGTACTTC.

The gene calls are TRBV15 and TRBJ2-5; a weak D match, TRBD2 (5 bases). Germline V gene data show CDR1 as LNHNV and CDR2 as YYDKDF (reference sequence). V was cut by 0 bases and J by 5 bases, with 13 bases left in between. The length of the CDR3 is 15 residues. This CDR3 reads CATSRDLLSGETQYF. CDR3 DNA sequence: TGTGCCACCAGCAGAGATCTCCTATCGGGGGAGACCCAGTACTTC.

The chain links TRBV7-7 to TRBJ2-7; no firm D call. The CDR3 runs 13 residues. Trimming cost V 2 bases and J 3 bases, with 8 bases left between them. Germline V gene data show CDR1 as SSHAT and CDR2 as FNYEAQ (reference sequence). The CDR3 sequence: CASSLYLYYEQYF. DNA for the CDR3: TGTGCCAGCAGCTTATACTTATACTACGAGCAGTACTTC.

The rearrangement uses TRBV7-2 and TRBJ2-2; maybe TRBD2 (6 bases). From germline, CDR1 is SGHTA and CDR2 FQGNSA. Trimming removed 2 bases at V and 7 bases at J, with 14 bases between. The CDR3 has 15 residues. CDR3 DNA sequence: TGTGCCAGCAGCTTACGGCGGGAACTTGGCGGGGAGCTGTTTTTT. It yields the protein CASSLRRELGGELFF.

The chain combines TRBV7-2 with TRBJ1-2, with D possibly being TRBD1 (6 bases). Per the germline V gene, CDR1 is SGHTA and CDR2 is FQGNSA. V dropped 2 bases and J dropped 2 bases, with 9 bases sitting between them. There are 14 residues in the CDR3. Here the CDR3 reads CASSLTGNNYGYTF. The CDR3 DNA is TGTGCCAGCAGCTTAACAGGGAACAACTATGGCTACACCTTC.

This chain joins TRBV9 and TRBJ2-7, with TRBD1 identical over 7 bases. CDR3 length: 15 residues. V shed 1 base and J 2 bases; nucleotides not matched to a gene: 6. Germline V CDR1 and CDR2: SGDLS, YYNGEE. The CDR3 here is CASSVTGQATYEQYF. The CDR3 coding sequence is TGTGCCAGCAGCGTAACAGGACAGGCGACCTACGAGCAGTACTTC.

The chain is built from TRBV3-1 (or the pseudogene TRBV3-2) and TRBJ1-2; TRBD1 matches 7 bases. Germline values: CDR1 LGHDT, CDR2 YNNKEL (reference sequence). The CDR3 is 14 amino acids. After removal of 0 bases from V and 6 bases from J, the junction contained 4 bases not matched to a gene. CDR3 DNA sequence: TGTGCCAGCAGCCAAGAAAGGGGGCCCAATGGCTACACCTTC. Its translation: CASSQERGPNGYTF.

V usage is TRBV7-9 and J usage is TRBJ2-5, with a weak D call TRBD1 (5 bases). V was pared by 7 bases and J by 1 base, with 10 bases between. Germline V gene data show CDR1 as SEHNR and CDR2 as FQNEAQ (reference sequence). The CDR3 is 13 residues long. CDR3 amino acids: CASINQGQETQYF. The CDR3 DNA is TGTGCCAGCATTAATCAGGGCCAAGAGACCCAGTACTTC.